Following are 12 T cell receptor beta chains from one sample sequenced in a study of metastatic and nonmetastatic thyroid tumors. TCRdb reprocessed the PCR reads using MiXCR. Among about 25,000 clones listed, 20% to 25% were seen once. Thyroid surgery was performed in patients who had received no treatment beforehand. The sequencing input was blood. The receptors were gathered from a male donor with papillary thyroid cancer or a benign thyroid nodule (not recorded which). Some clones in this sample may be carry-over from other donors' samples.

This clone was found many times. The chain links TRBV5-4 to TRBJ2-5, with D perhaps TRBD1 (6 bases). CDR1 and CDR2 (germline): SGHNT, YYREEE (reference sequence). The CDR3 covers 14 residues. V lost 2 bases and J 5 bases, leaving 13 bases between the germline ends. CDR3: CASSFQGPGETQYF. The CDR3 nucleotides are TGTGCCAGCAGCTTCCAGGGGCCGGGGGAGACCCAGTACTTC.

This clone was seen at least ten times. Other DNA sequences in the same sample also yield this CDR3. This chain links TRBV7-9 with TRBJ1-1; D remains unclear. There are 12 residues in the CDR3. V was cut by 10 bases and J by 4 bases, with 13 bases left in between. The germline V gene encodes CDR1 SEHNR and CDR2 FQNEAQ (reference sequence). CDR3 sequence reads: CAIRGGSTEAFF. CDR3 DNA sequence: TGTGCCATCCGGGGAGGGAGCACTGAAGCTTTCTTT.

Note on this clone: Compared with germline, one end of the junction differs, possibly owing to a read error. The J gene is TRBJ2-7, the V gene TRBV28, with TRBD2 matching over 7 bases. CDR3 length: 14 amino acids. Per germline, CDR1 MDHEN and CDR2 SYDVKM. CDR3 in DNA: TGTGCCAGCAGTTTATCACGGGGAGGGTACGGGCAGTACTTC. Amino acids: CASSLSRGGYGQYF.

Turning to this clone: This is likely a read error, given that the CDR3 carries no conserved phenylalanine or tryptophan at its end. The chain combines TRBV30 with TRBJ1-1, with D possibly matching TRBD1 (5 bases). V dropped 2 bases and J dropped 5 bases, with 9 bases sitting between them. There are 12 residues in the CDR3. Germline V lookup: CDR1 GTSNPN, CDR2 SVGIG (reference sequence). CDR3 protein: CAWSLAGTEAFS. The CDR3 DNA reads TGTGCCTGGAGTTTGGCAGGGACTGAAGCTTTCTCC.

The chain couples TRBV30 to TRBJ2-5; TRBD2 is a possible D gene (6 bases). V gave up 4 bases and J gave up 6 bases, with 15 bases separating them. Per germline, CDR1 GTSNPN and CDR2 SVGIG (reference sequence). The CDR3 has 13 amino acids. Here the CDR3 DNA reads TGTGCCTGGATGGATACTAGCTTTCAGACCCAGTACTTC. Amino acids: CAWMDTSFQTQYF.

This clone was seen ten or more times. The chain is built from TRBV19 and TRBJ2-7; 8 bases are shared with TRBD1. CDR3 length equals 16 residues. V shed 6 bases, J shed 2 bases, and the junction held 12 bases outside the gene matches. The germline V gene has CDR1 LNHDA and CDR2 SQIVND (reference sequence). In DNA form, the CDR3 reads TGTGCCAGTAGACCCACCGAGACAGGGGATCCCTACGAGCAGTACTTC. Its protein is CASRPTETGDPYEQYF.

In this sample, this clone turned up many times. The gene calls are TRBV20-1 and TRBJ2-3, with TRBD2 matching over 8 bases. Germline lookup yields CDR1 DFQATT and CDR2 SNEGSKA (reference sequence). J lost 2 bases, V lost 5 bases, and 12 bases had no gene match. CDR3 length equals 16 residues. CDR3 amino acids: CSAPIAGQNPTDTQYF. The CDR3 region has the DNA TGCAGTGCTCCCATAGCGGGACAAAACCCCACAGATACGCAGTATTTT.

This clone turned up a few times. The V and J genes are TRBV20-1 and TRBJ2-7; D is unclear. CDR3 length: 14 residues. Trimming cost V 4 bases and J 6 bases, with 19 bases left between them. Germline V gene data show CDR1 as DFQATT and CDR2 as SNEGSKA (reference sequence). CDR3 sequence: CSANNLGKPIEQYF. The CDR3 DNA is TGCAGTGCTAACAACCTAGGGAAACCTATCGAGCAGTACTTC.

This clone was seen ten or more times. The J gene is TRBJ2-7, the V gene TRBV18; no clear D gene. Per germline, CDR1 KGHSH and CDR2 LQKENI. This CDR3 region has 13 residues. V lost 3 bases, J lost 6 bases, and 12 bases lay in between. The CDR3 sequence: CASSPDTVPEQYF. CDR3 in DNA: TGTGCCAGCTCACCCGACACCGTCCCCGAGCAGTACTTC.

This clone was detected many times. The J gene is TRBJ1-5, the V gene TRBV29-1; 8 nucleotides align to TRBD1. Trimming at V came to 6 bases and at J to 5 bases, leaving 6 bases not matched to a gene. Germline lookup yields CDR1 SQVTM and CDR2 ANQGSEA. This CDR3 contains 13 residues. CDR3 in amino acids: CSVADRGDQPQHF. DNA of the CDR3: TGCAGCGTCGCTGACAGGGGCGATCAGCCCCAGCATTTT.

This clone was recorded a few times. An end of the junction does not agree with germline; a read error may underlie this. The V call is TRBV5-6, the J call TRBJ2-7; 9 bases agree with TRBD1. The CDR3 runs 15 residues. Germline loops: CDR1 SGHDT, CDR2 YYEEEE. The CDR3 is CASSENGQGIHEQCF. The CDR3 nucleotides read TGTGCCAGCAGCGAGAACGGACAGGGGATTCACGAGCAGTGCTTC.

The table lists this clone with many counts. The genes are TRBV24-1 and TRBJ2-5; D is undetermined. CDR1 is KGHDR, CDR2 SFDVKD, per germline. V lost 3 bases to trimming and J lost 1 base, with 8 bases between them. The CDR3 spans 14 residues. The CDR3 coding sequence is TGTGCCACCAGTGATAGGGCAGTCCAAGAGACCCAGTACTTC. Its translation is CATSDRAVQETQYF.